This T cell receptor beta chain was recorded in a study of cytomegalovirus exposure and HLA in healthy donors. Overall study results and limits: Across all donors, roughly uniform sequencing depth was an assumption of the presence/absence analyses.

This PCR relied on a set of 60 Vbeta primers and 13 Jbeta primers. The authors' processing: There were about 80 million unique TCR beta chains by a later count, and approximately 10 million of them were shared. Method: immunoSEQ multiplex PCR; TCRdb's copy keeps in-frame clones and lacks some. From that table come the V and J calls and clone size; the DNA was used to work out D and trimming. There are some 200,000 clones in the sample; around four fifths occur only once, and about 2.4% lies in the top ten. Regarding this clone: What it recognizes is unknown.

The origin of this receptor is a woman in her fifties or sixties in good health and CMV-seropositive. Sequenced: PBMCs.

The CDR3 spells CASSPDPTSGASGELFF. For the CDR3, the DNA is TGTGCCAGCAGCCCCGACCCGACTAGCGGGGCATCCGGGGAGCTGTTTTTT. The rearrangement uses TRBV5-4 and TRBJ2-2; 11 positions agree with TRBD2. The J segment lost 6 bases and the V segment lost 4 bases, leaving 11 bases of the junction unmatched. Germline V CDR1 and CDR2: SGHNT, YYREEE (reference sequence). The CDR3 totals 17 residues.